The clone carrying this TCR beta chain was observed at least ten times. The authors ran 15 to 20 PCR cycles to amplify TCRs with a constant-region primer and V-primer adapter. Via MiXCR, TCRdb re-called the reads, giving one row per CDR3 protein. This sample has tens of thousands of distinct CDR3 sequences, with about an eighth found just once. The data are from a study of low-dose radiotherapy and immunotherapy resistance in tumors. Across the study: Cyclophosphamide was given intravenously at 200 mg/m2 every two weeks, and each dose came one day before radiation and immunotherapy. Patients' oral aspirin dose was 300 mg daily across four cycles from cycle 1 day 1.

The sample's time point: before trial treatment. All of the donors were given nivolumab, ipilimumab, aspirin, low-dose cyclophosphamide and low-dose radiotherapy as part of RACIN, a single-arm trial. As a condition of eligibility, patients had advanced solid tumors lacking tumor-infiltrating lymphocytes. Trimming cost V 6 bases and J 10 bases, with 16 bases left between them. CDR3 length: 13 residues. Germline loops: CDR1 SEHNR, CDR2 FQNEAQ (reference sequence). Here the sequenced sample was PBMCs, taken before treatment. The TCR sequence derives from a female donor with ovarian cancer. The V call is TRBV7-9, the J call TRBJ2-1; D assignment may be TRBD1 or TRBD2 (5 bases each). CDR3 sequence: CASRGDSPREQFF. The CDR3 nucleotides read TGTGCCAGCAGGGGGGATTCACCAAGGGAGCAGTTCTTC.